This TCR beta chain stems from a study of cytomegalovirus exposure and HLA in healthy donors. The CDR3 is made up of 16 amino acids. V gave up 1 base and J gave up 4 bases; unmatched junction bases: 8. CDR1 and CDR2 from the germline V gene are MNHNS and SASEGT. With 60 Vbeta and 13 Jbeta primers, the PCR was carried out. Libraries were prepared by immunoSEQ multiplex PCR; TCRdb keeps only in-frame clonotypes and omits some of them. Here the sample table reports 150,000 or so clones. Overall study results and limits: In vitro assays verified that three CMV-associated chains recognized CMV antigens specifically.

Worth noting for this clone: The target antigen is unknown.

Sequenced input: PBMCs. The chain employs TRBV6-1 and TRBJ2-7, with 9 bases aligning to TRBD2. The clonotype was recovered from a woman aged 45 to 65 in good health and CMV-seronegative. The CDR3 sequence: CASSEEKVAGDYEQYF. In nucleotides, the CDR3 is TGTGCCAGCAGTGAAGAGAAGGTAGCGGGGGATTACGAGCAGTACTTC.